The 17 T cell receptor beta chains presented below share a single source sample, sequenced in a study of T cell clones after liver transplantation. Some clones are missing from TCRdb's copy, which holds only in-frame ones; the method was immunoSEQ multiplex PCR. The sample records roughly 57,000 clones, about 64% being singletons. The input for sequencing was CD4+ T cells from blood, taken before liver transplant. The receptors come from a human donor who received a liver transplant.

The chain uses TRBV19 and TRBJ1-5; no clear D. V was trimmed by 3 bases and J by 7 bases, leaving 10 bases between them. Germline assignment: CDR1 LNHDA and CDR2 SQIVND (reference sequence). This CDR3 has 13 residues. CDR3 nucleotide sequence: TGTGCCAGTAGTATGGGCTTACGCCAGCCCCAGCATTTT. It specifies CASSMGLRQPQHF.

The rearrangement uses TRBV7-2 and TRBJ1-6; D remains ambiguous. Trimming removed 5 bases at V and 7 bases at J, with 9 bases between. The CDR3 loop spans 13 amino acids. Looked up from germline, CDR1 is SGHTA and CDR2 is FQGNSA. CDR3 protein: CASSRDGNSPLHF. CDR3 DNA sequence: TGTGCCAGCAGCCGAGACGGGAATTCACCCCTCCACTTT.

The gene calls are TRBV6-5 and TRBJ1-3, with D hard to call. The CDR3 runs 16 residues. V lost 0 bases, J lost 0 bases, and 9 bases lay in between. The germline V gene encodes CDR1 MNHEY and CDR2 SVGAGI. CDR3 protein: CASSYSRPSSGNTIYF. The CDR3 region has the DNA TGTGCCAGCAGTTACTCTCGACCTAGCTCTGGAAACACCATATATTTT.

This sequence joins TRBV6-5 and TRBJ2-7; tentative D call: TRBD2 (5 bases). Germline V CDR1 and CDR2: MNHEY, SVGAGI. The CDR3 extends over 14 amino acids. V gave up 6 bases and J gave up 2 bases, with 14 bases separating them. CDR3 residues: CASRTTLPPYEQYF. In DNA, the CDR3 is TGTGCCAGCAGGACTACCCTCCCACCCTACGAGCAGTACTTC.

In DNA form, the CDR3 reads TGTGCCAGCAGTCCCTCGTTTGAGACCCAGTACTTC. Its translation: CASSPSFETQYF. The chain joins TRBV28 to TRBJ2-5; no clear D. The CDR3 extends over 12 amino acids. V lost 5 bases, J lost 5 bases, and 9 bases lay in between. CDR1 and CDR2 from the germline V gene are MDHEN and SYDVKM.

The rearrangement links TRBV6-1 to TRBJ2-2, with 8 bases identical to TRBD2. This CDR3 contains 14 residues. J gave up 1 base and V 6 bases, and 1 base lay outside the gene matches. Germline V gene lookup returns CDR1 MNHNS and CDR2 SASEGT. CDR3: CASRLAENTGELFF. In DNA form, the CDR3 reads TGTGCCAGCAGACTAGCGGAGAACACCGGGGAGCTGTTTTTT.

The genes are TRBV6-1 and TRBJ1-6; the D is unclear. CDR3 length equals 13 residues. Per germline, CDR1 MNHNS and CDR2 SASEGT. The V gene lost 5 bases and the J gene lost 7 bases, with 9 bases spanning the gap. The CDR3: CASSRRENSPLHF. CDR3 bases: TGTGCCAGCAGTCGGCGGGAGAATTCACCCCTCCACTTT.

J is TRBJ1-4 and V is TRBV5-1; D is perhaps TRBD1 (6 bases). Trimming took 1 base from V and 7 from J, leaving 17 bases between them. Germline CDR1 SGHRS, CDR2 YFSETQ. The CDR3 extends over 16 amino acids. In DNA, the CDR3 is TGCGCCAGCAGCTTGTTGGCTGGGGGGGCGACTGAAAAACTGTTTTTT. This encodes CASSLLAGGATEKLFF. The full variable domain, its missing parts supplied by reference TRBV5-1 and TRBJ1-4, is KAGVTQTPRYLIKTRGQQVTLSCSPISGHRSVSWYQQTPGQGLQFLFEYFSETQRNKGNFPGRFSGRQFSNSRSEMNVSTLELGDSALYLCASSLLAGGATEKLFFGSGTQLSVL.

V and J are TRBV16 and TRBJ2-1; maybe TRBD1 (7 bases). The CDR3 extends over 16 amino acids. The V and J ends lost 0 bases and 4 bases respectively, with 13 bases between them. The V gene's germline CDR1 is KGHSY and CDR2 FQNENV. As DNA, the CDR3 is TGTGCCAGCAGCCAATCAAGGCAGGGGGGATACAATGAGCAGTTCTTC. Protein: CASSQSRQGGYNEQFF.

The chain employs TRBV10-1 and TRBJ2-3, with 11 nucleotides matching TRBD2. The germline V gene encodes CDR1 WNHNN and CDR2 SYGVQD (reference sequence). V lost 5 bases and J lost 2; bases outside the gene matches: 3. The CDR3 totals 15 residues. CDR3 coding DNA: TGCGCCAGCAGTCCACTAGCGGGGGACACAGATACGCAGTATTTT. Amino acids: CASSPLAGDTDTQYF.

By sample share, this clone is medium-sized. The genes are TRBV7-8 and TRBJ1-1; D is possibly TRBD1 (5 bases). From germline, CDR1 is SGHVS and CDR2 FQNEAQ. Trimming pared 5 bases from V and 4 bases from J, leaving 14 bases between. The CDR3 sequence is 14 residues long. CDR3 DNA: TGTGCCAGCAGCATCTGGGAGGGGAGCACTGAAGCTTTCTTT. Encoded protein: CASSIWEGSTEAFF.

The sample holds one count of this clone. The chain links TRBV5-4 to TRBJ1-1; TRBD1 agrees at 8 bases. This CDR3 comprises 17 residues. J was trimmed by 0 bases and V by 4 bases; bases with no gene match: 11. Germline V gene sequence: CDR1 SGHNT, CDR2 YYREEE (reference sequence). The CDR3 here is CASSPAATGDLNTEAFF. In DNA form, the CDR3 reads TGTGCCAGCAGCCCAGCAGCGACAGGGGACCTGAACACTGAAGCTTTCTTT.

V usage is TRBV30 and J usage is TRBJ1-2; D possibly corresponds to TRBD1 (5 bases). Trimming shortened V by 2 bases and J by 7 bases, and 14 bases separated the two germline ends. In germline, CDR1 is GTSNPN, CDR2 SVGIG (reference sequence). The CDR3 loop spans 13 amino acids. The CDR3 region has the DNA TGTGCCTGGAGTCAAGGGGCAGCCTCTGGCTACACCTTC. The encoded protein is CAWSQGAASGYTF.

This clone was counted between two and nine times. The rearrangement uses TRBV4-1 and TRBJ1-4; the D is unclear. The CDR3 extends over 14 amino acids. Trimming pared 1 base from V and 2 bases from J, leaving 5 bases between. Germline lookup yields CDR1 MGHRA and CDR2 YSYEKL. CDR3 DNA sequence: TGCGCCAGCAGCCAAGGGAGGACTAATGAAAAACTGTTTTTT. Encoded protein: CASSQGRTNEKLFF.

The chain carries TRBV5-6 and TRBJ2-5, with TRBD2 identical over 15 bases. Germline assignment: CDR1 SGHDT and CDR2 YYEEEE. The CDR3 covers 17 residues. Trimming cost V 5 bases and J 5 bases; bases outside gene matches: 10. The CDR3 DNA sequence: TGTGCCAGCAGTGGACTAGGACTAGCGGGGGGGCCCGAGACCCAGTACTTC. Translation: CASSGLGLAGGPETQYF.

This chain connects TRBV2 to TRBJ2-1; 10 bases match TRBD1. From germline, CDR1 is SNHLY and CDR2 FYNNEI. With 8 bases clipped from V and 0 bases from J, the junction kept 7 bases outside the gene matches. The CDR3 runs 16 residues. The CDR3 region is CASGRTGGYSYNEQFF. CDR3 in DNA: TGTGCCAGCGGACGGACAGGGGGGTACTCCTACAATGAGCAGTTCTTC. The full variable domain, rest sourced from reference TRBV2 and TRBJ2-1, is EPEVTQTPSHQVTQMGQEVILRCVPISNHLYFYWYRQILGQKVEFLVSFYNNEISEKSEIFDDQFSVERPDGSNFTLKIRSTKLEDSAMYFCASGRTGGYSYNEQFFGPGTRLTVL.

The rearrangement joins TRBV29-1 to TRBJ2-1; TRBD1 aligns across 7 bases. J was trimmed by 5 bases and V by 0 bases; bases with no gene match: 7. The germline V gene encodes CDR1 SQVTM and CDR2 ANQGSEA. There are 15 residues in the CDR3. In DNA, the CDR3 is TGCAGCGTTGAAGAGGCCCAGGGGGTAAACAATGAGCAGTTCTTC. Protein: CSVEEAQGVNNEQFF.